The clone carrying this T cell receptor beta chain was recorded a few times. Its specificity is not known. One end of the junction varies from germline; a read error may be responsible. The germline V gene encodes CDR1 SEHNR and CDR2 FQNEAQ (reference sequence). CDR3 length: 14 residues. This sample is drawn from a study of T cells in Graves' hyperthyroidism and ophthalmopathy. Whole-study results and caveats: A median about 6.2 months before onset, the model predicted ophthalmopathy. The blood repertoire included most of the expanded thyroid clonotypes above 0.001.

What was amplified from RNA transcripts were TCR beta CDR3 regions. An initial round of RT-PCR targeting the TCR CDR3 relied on the HTBI primer set. MiXCR, applied by TCRdb to the multiplex PCR reads, yields one record per CDR3 protein. The sample lists some 600,000 distinct CDR3 sequences, 46% seen once, with roughly 8.2% in the top ten. Over 18 months, lack of ophthalmopathy progression marked Graves' hyperthyroidism as stable. Uncontrolled infection, other autoimmune disease, pregnancy or lactation disqualified patients from enrolment. The rearrangement links TRBV7-9 to TRBJ2-2, with 7 bases that match TRBD2. This TCR was sampled from a woman aged 18-29 years with Graves' hyperthyroidism. The material sequenced was peripheral blood or thyroid tissue (not recorded which). Here the CDR3 reads CASSQEGGRGELFF. CDR3 nucleotides: TGCGCCAGCAGCCAAGAGGGAGGGCGCGGGGAGCTGTTTTTT. Together with reference TRBV7-9 and TRBJ2-2, the CDR3 gives the full variable domain: DTGVSQNPRHKITKRGQNVTFRCDPISEHNRLYWYRQTLGQGPEFLTYFQNEAQLEKSRLLSDRFSAERPKGSFSTLEIQRTEQGDSAMYLCASSQEGGRGELFFGEGSRLTVL.